This T cell receptor beta chain was documented in a study of identical twins. Using its own MiXCR run on the 5' RACE reads, TCRdb lists one record per CDR3 protein. The sample carries 240,000 or so distinct CDR3 sequences, 5.5% to 7% recorded once. The CDR3 totals 16 residues. Trimming left V 5 bases short and J 4 bases short, with 20 bases between. Germline V gene lookup returns CDR1 SGHAT and CDR2 FQNNGV. This clonotype was found many times. Another study also made use of these data, one on yellow fever vaccine responses in identical twins.

Sequencing was performed on memory (CD45RO+) T cells sorted from blood. The V call is TRBV11-2, the J call TRBJ2-5; TRBD1 or TRBD2 may be the D gene (7 bases each). This TCR was recovered from a woman aged 18-30 years in good health. The CDR3 reads CASSLYGQGGGETQYF. CDR3 DNA: TGTGCCAGCAGCCTATACGGTCAGGGGGGGGGAGAGACCCAGTACTTC.